This T cell receptor beta chain was recovered during a study of T-cell reconstitution after alpha-beta-depleted transplantation in children (dated by TCRdb to about 2016). Turning to the overall study: Using TCR repertoire profiling, the study followed T-cell immune reconstitution in a quantitative way in children after TCRalphabeta/CD19-depleted allogeneic hematopoietic cell transplantation.

The library was obtained by PCR. The sequencer was an Illumina HiSeq 2500. TCR libraries were prepared with molecular barcoding, using unique molecular identifiers to normalize TCRbeta repertoire quantification. TCRdb applied fastp at Q25 and MiXCR to the public reads, then kept only in-frame beta chains. Rows matching on CDR3 protein sequence are summarized as one entry with the most common DNA and genes. Present in this sample are some 490,000 distinct CDR3 sequences, under 15% of which were seen just once. Together, the top ten hold about 5.4% of the sample. With regard to this clonotype: It lacks a known antigen. No much larger clone exists at a distance of one base, and base qualities are not known.

This clonotype was sampled from a human donor who donated a stem cell graft to a child with combined immunodeficiency. The sample in question was PBMCs from the stem cell graft donor, obtained from the stem cell graft.

The CDR3 sequence is CASSRNGAGEQYF. The nucleotides are TGCGCCAGCAGCCGGAACGGAGCGGGCGAGCAGTACTTC. The rearranged segments are TRBV5-1 and TRBJ2-7; TRBD2 is a weak D gene call, 6 bases matching. V is shortened by 4 bases, J by 6 bases, and the region joining them spans 14 bases. The CDR1 and CDR2 encoded by the germline V gene are SGHRS and YFSETQ. The CDR3 starts with the cysteine, ends with the phenylalanine, and has 13 residues. Only the CDR3 portion is preserved as DNA: 39 bases, with reading frame beginning at the first base.